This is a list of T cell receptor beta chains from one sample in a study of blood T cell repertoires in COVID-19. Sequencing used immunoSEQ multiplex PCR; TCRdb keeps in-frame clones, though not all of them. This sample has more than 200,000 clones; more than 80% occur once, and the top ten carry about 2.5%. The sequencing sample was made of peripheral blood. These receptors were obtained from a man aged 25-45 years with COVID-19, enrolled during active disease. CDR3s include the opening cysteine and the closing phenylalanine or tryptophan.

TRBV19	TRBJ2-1	CASSISGMNEQFF
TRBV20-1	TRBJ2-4	CSASGQDRNIQYF
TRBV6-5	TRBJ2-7	CASSYQGDPYEQYF
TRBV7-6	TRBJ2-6	CASSVGRAGANVLTF
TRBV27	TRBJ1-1	CASRHSGGHTEAFF
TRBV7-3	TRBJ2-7	CASSLPVVESYEQYF
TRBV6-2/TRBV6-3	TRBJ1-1	CASSYPSEAFF
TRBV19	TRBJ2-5	CASSADRWVSETQYF
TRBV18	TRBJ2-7	CASSPGLAGGSYEQYF
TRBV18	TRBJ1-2	CASSFGQGRLSNYGYTF
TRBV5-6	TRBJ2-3	CASSTPTGGGTDTQYF
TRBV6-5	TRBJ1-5	CASNPQGAGQPQHF
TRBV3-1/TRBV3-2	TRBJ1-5	CASSQGTGALQPQHF
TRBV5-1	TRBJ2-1	CASSLGLAGPAYNEQFF
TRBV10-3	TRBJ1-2	CAISDVLGQAQTNYGYTF
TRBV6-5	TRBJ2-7	CASTLLAGGNYEQYF
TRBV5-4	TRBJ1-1	CASNSGDLNTEAFF
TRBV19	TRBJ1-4	CASSRGQGNEKLFF
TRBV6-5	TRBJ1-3	CASSYSIAGVGNTIYF
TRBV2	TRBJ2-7	CASSRDRESGQYF
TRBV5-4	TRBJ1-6	CASSGDRSSNSPLHF
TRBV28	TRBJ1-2	CASSLGRGTYGYTF
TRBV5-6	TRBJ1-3	CASSTRQGSGNTIYF
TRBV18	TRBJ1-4	CASSPLRQGGEKLFF
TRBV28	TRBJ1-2	CASSYTGNYGYTF
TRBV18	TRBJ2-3	CASSPRGSSTDTQYF
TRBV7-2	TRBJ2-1	CASSLASGGDYNEQFF
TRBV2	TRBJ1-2	CASIPGGTGYTF
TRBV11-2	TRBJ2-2	CASSLDLAGVWIGELFF
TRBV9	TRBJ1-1	CASSSVGRGTEAFF
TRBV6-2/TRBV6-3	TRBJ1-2	CASSYGQGGGYTF
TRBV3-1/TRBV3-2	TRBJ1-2	CASSQGPGRPNYGYTF
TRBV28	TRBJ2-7	CASSPLPIVFEGQPTYEQYF
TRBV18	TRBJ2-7	CASSHPEKAGEQYF
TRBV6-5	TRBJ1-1	CASSYGAGRWNTEAFF
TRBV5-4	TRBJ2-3	CASSWRGTDTQYF
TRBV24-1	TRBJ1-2	CATNSGSEGYTF
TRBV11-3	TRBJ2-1	CASSLDGTGGKGGKRNEQFF
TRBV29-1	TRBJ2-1	CSARHYNEQFF
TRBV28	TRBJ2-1	CASSSPGQGAHEQFF